This T cell receptor (beta chain) derives from a study of T cell repertoires in cytomegalovirus infection. In TCRdb, the reads were re-called with MiXCR into one record per CDR3 protein. The sample includes 490,000 or so distinct CDR3 sequences, roughly 12% of them seen just once. This clonotype was observed a handful of times. From germline, CDR1 is SQVTM and CDR2 ANQGSEA. The CDR3 runs 15 residues. The J segment lost 6 bases and the V segment lost 1 base, leaving 6 bases of the junction unmatched. Input material: PBMCs. The J gene is TRBJ2-4, the V gene TRBV29-1; TRBD1 aligns across 10 bases. The TCR sequence derives from a human donor in good health (CMV status not recorded). Some clones in this sample may be carry-over from other donors' samples. Here the CDR3 DNA reads TGCAGCGTTGAAGCCCAGGGACAGGGGATAAACATTCAGTACTTC. It is translated as CSVEAQGQGINIQYF.